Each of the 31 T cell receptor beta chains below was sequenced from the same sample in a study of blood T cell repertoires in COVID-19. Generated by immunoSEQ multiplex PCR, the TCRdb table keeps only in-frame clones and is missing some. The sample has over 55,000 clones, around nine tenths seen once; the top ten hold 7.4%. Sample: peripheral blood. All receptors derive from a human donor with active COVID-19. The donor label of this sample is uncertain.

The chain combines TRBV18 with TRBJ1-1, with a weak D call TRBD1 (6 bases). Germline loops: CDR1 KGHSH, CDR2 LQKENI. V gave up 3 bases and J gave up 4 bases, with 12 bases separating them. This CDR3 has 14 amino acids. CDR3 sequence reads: CASSPGADGTEAFF. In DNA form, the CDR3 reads TGTGCCAGCTCACCGGGGGCGGATGGCACTGAAGCTTTCTTT.

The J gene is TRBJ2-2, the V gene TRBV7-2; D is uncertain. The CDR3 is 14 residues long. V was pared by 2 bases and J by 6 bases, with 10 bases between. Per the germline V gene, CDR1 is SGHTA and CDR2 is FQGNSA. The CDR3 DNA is TGTGCCAGCAGCTTATCGGTAGTGGCCGGGGAGCTGTTTTTT. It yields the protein CASSLSVVAGELFF.

This CDR3 reads CASSQGPQAYEQYF. CDR3 coding DNA: TGTGCCAGCAGCCAAGGACCTCAGGCCTACGAGCAGTACTTC. This rearrangement joins TRBV14 to TRBJ2-7; D is unclear. The germline V and J ends were trimmed by 1 base and 2 bases, with 9 bases remaining between them. Germline values: CDR1 SGHDN, CDR2 FVKESK. The CDR3 extends over 14 amino acids.

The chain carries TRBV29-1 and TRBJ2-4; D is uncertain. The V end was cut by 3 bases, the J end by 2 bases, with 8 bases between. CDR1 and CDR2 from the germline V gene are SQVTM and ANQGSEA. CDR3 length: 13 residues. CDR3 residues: CSVEADTKNIQYF. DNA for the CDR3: TGCAGCGTTGAGGCAGATACCAAAAACATTCAGTACTTC.

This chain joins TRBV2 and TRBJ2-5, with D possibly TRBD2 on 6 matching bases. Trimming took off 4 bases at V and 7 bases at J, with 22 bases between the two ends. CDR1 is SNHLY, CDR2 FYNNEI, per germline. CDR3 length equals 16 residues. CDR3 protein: CASSGLGDLQPGTQYF. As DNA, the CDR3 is TGTGCCAGCAGTGGTTTAGGGGACTTGCAGCCGGGGACCCAGTACTTC.

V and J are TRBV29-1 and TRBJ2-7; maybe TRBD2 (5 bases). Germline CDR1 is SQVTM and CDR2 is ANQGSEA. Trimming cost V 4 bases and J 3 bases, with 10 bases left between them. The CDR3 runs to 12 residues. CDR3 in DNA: TGCAGCGTTGTCGGGGATTACTACGAGCAGTACTTC. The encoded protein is CSVVGDYYEQYF.

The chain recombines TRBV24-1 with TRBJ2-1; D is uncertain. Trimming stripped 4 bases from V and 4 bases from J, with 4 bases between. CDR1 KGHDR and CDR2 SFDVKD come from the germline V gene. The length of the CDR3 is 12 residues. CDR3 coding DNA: TGTGCCACCAGTGACAGTTACAATGAGCAGTTCTTC. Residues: CATSDSYNEQFF.

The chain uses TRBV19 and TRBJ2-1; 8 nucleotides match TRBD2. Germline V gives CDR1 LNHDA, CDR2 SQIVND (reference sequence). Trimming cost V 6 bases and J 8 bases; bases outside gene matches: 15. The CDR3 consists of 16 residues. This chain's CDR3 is CASSRGGYGGADEQFF. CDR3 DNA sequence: TGTGCCAGTAGCCGTGGCGGATACGGGGGGGCCGATGAGCAGTTCTTC. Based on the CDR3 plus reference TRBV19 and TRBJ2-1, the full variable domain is DGGITQSPKYLFRKEGQNVTLSCEQNLNHDAMYWYRQDPGQGLRLIYYSQIVNDFQKGDIAEGYSVSREKKESFPLTVTSAQKNPTAFYLCASSRGGYGGADEQFFGPGTRLTVL.

The CDR3 region is CASSDGTSGDNEQFF. CDR3 DNA sequence: TGCGCCAGCAGCGATGGGACTAGCGGGGACAATGAGCAGTTCTTC. This chain connects TRBV4-3 to TRBJ2-1, with TRBD2 matching 13 bases. The junction had 3 bases not matched to a gene; V was cut back by 5 bases and J by 5 bases. Per germline, CDR1 LGHNA and CDR2 YSLEER. The CDR3 loop spans 15 amino acids.

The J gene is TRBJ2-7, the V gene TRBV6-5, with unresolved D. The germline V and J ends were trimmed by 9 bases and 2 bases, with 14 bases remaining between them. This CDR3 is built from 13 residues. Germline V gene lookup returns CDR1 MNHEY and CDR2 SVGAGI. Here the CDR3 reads CASMPLKPYEQYF. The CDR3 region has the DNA TGTGCCAGTATGCCCCTGAAGCCCTACGAGCAGTACTTC.

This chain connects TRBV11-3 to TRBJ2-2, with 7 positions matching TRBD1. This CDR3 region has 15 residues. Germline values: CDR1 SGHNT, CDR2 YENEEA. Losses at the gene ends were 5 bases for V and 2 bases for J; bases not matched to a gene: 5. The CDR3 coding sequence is TGTGCCAGCAGCGAAGGGACAGTTAACACCGGGGAGCTGTTTTTT. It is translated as CASSEGTVNTGELFF. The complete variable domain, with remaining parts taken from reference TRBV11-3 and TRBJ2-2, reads EAGVVQSPRYKIIEKKQPVAFWCNPISGHNTLYWYLQNLGQGPELLIRYENEEAVDDSQLPKDRFSAERLKGVDSTLKIQPAELGDSAVYLCASSEGTVNTGELFFGEGSRLTVL.

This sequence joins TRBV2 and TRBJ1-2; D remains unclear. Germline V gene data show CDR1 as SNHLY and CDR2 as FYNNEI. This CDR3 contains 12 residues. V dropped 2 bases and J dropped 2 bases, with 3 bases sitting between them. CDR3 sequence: CASSERNYGYTF. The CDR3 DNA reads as TGTGCCAGCAGTGAACGGAACTATGGCTACACCTTC. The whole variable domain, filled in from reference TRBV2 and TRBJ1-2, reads EPEVTQTPSHQVTQMGQEVILRCVPISNHLYFYWYRQILGQKVEFLVSFYNNEISEKSEIFDDQFSVERPDGSNFTLKIRSTKLEDSAMYFCASSERNYGYTFGSGTRLTVV.

The CDR3 nucleotides read TGTGCCAGCAGCCAATTTAATTACAGGGTTGAAGCTTTCTTT. As protein: CASSQFNYRVEAFF. The chain joins TRBV14 to TRBJ1-1; the D gene is possibly TRBD1 (6 bases). V lost 2 bases and J lost 7, with 14 bases in between. This CDR3 is built from 14 residues. Germline V gives CDR1 SGHDN, CDR2 FVKESK.

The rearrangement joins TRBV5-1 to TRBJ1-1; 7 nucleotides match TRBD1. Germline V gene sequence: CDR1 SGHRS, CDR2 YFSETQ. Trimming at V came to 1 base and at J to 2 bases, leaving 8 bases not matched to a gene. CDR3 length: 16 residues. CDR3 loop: CASSLFGTDTNTEAFF. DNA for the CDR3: TGCGCCAGCAGCTTGTTTGGGACAGATACTAACACTGAAGCTTTCTTT.

The DNA for the CDR3 is TGTGCCAGCCACTCCCCCATCACGGATACGCAGTATTTT. Its protein product is CASHSPITDTQYF. The chain couples TRBV5-4 to TRBJ2-3; D ambiguous. CDR3 length: 13 residues. The germline V gene has CDR1 SGHNT and CDR2 YYREEE (reference sequence). The V end was cut by 7 bases, the J end by 6 bases, with 15 bases between.

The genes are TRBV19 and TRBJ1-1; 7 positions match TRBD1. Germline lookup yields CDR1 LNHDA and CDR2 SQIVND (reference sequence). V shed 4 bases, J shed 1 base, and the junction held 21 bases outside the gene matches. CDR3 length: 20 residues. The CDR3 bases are TGTGCCAGTAGTAGAAGAAATCCGGGACAGCGCCTCTTCACGAACACTGAAGCTTTCTTT. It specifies CASSRRNPGQRLFTNTEAFF.

CDR3 loop: CATCSGRSTDTQYF. The DNA of the CDR3 is TGTGCCACCTGTAGCGGGAGAAGCACAGATACGCAGTATTTT. V is TRBV6-5 and J is TRBJ2-3; 9 nucleotides match TRBD2. CDR3 length: 14 amino acids. V shed 10 bases and J 0 bases; nucleotides not matched to a gene: 5. Germline lookup yields CDR1 MNHEY and CDR2 SVGAGI.

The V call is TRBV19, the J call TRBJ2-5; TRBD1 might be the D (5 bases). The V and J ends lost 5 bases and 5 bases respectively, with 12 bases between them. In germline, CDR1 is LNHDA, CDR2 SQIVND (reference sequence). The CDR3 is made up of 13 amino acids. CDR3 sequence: CASSAQAGETQYF. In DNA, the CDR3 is TGTGCCAGTAGTGCCCAGGCAGGGGAGACCCAGTACTTC.

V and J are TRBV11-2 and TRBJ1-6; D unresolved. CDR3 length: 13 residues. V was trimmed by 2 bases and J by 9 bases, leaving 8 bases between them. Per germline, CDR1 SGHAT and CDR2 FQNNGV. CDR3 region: CASSLSGGSPLHF. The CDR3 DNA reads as TGTGCCAGCAGCTTATCGGGAGGTTCACCCCTCCACTTT.

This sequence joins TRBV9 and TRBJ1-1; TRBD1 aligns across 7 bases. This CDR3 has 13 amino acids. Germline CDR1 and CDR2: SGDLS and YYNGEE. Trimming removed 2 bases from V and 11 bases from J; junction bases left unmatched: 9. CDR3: CASSVTGVGSAFF. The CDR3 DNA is TGTGCCAGCAGCGTTACAGGGGTAGGTTCGGCTTTCTTT.

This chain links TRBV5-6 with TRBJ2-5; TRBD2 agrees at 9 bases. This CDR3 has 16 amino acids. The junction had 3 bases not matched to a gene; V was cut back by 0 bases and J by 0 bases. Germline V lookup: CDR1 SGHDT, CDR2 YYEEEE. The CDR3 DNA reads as TGTGCCAGCAGCTTGGTACTAGCGGGTTACCAAGAGACCCAGTACTTC. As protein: CASSLVLAGYQETQYF.

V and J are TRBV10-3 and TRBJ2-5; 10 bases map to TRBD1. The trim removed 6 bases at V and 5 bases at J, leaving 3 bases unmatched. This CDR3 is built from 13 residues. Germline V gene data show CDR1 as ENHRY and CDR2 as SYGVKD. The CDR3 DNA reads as TGTGCCATCAGGACAGGGGGCGGTGAGACCCAGTACTTC. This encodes CAIRTGGGETQYF.

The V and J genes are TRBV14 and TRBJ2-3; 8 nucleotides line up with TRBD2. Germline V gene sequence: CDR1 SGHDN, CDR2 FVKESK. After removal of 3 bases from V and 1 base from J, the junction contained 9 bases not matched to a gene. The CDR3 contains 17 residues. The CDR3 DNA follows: TGTGCCAGCAGCCAGTTCCTTAGCGGGGCTCGCACAGATACGCAGTATTTT. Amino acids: CASSQFLSGARTDTQYF.

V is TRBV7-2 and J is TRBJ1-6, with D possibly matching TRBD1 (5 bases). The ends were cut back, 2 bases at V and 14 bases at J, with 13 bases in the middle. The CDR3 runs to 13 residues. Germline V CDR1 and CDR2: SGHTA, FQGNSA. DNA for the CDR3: TGTGCCAGCAGCTTAAATGGGGCCGGAACCCTCCACTTT. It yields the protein CASSLNGAGTLHF.

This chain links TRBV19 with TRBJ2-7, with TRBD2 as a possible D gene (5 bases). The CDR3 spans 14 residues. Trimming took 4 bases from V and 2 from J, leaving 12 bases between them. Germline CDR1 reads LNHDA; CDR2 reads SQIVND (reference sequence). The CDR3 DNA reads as TGTGCCAGTAGTACGGCGGGCCGGACCTACGAGCAGTACTTC. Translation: CASSTAGRTYEQYF.

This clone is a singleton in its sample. The CDR3 here is CASSYQGAGDTQYF. CDR3 nucleotide sequence: TGTGCCAGCAGTTACCAGGGGGCGGGAGATACGCAGTATTTT. The chain uses TRBV6-5 and TRBJ2-3, with 8 bases matching TRBD1. The germline CDR1 and CDR2 sequences are MNHEY and SVGAGI. V lost 2 bases, J lost 5 bases, and 3 bases stayed unmatched. This CDR3 has 14 amino acids.

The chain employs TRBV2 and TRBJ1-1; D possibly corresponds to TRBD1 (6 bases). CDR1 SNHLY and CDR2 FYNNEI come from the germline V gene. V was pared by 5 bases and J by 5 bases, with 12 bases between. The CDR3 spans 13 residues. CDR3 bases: TGTGCCAGCAGTCAGGGGATCTGGACTGAAGCTTTCTTT. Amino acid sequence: CASSQGIWTEAFF.

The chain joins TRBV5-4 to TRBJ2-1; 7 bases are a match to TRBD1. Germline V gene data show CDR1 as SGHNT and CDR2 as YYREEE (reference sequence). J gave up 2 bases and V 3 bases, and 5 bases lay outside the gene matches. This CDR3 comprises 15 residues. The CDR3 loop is CASSSPQGAYNEQFF. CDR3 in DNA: TGTGCCAGCAGCTCACCCCAGGGGGCCTACAATGAGCAGTTCTTC.

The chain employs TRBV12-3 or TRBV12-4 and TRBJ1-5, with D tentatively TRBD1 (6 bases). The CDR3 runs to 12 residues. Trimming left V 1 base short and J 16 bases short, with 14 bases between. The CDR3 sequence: CASSLGGTGLHF. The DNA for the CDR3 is TGTGCCAGCAGTTTAGGGGGTACAGGGTTACATTTT.

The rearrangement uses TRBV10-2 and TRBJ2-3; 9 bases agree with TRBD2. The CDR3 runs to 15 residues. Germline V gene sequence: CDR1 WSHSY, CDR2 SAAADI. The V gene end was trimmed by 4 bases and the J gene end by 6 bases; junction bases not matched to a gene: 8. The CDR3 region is CASSARAGGPDTQYF. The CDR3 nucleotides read TGCGCCAGCAGTGCTCGCGCGGGAGGGCCGGATACGCAGTATTTT.

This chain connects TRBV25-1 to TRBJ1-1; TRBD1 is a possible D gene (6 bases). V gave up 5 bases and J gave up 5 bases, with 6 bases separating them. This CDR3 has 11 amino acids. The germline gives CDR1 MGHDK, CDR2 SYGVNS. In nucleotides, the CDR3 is TGTGCCAGCAGTAGGGGGACTGAAGCTTTCTTT. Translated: CASSRGTEAFF.